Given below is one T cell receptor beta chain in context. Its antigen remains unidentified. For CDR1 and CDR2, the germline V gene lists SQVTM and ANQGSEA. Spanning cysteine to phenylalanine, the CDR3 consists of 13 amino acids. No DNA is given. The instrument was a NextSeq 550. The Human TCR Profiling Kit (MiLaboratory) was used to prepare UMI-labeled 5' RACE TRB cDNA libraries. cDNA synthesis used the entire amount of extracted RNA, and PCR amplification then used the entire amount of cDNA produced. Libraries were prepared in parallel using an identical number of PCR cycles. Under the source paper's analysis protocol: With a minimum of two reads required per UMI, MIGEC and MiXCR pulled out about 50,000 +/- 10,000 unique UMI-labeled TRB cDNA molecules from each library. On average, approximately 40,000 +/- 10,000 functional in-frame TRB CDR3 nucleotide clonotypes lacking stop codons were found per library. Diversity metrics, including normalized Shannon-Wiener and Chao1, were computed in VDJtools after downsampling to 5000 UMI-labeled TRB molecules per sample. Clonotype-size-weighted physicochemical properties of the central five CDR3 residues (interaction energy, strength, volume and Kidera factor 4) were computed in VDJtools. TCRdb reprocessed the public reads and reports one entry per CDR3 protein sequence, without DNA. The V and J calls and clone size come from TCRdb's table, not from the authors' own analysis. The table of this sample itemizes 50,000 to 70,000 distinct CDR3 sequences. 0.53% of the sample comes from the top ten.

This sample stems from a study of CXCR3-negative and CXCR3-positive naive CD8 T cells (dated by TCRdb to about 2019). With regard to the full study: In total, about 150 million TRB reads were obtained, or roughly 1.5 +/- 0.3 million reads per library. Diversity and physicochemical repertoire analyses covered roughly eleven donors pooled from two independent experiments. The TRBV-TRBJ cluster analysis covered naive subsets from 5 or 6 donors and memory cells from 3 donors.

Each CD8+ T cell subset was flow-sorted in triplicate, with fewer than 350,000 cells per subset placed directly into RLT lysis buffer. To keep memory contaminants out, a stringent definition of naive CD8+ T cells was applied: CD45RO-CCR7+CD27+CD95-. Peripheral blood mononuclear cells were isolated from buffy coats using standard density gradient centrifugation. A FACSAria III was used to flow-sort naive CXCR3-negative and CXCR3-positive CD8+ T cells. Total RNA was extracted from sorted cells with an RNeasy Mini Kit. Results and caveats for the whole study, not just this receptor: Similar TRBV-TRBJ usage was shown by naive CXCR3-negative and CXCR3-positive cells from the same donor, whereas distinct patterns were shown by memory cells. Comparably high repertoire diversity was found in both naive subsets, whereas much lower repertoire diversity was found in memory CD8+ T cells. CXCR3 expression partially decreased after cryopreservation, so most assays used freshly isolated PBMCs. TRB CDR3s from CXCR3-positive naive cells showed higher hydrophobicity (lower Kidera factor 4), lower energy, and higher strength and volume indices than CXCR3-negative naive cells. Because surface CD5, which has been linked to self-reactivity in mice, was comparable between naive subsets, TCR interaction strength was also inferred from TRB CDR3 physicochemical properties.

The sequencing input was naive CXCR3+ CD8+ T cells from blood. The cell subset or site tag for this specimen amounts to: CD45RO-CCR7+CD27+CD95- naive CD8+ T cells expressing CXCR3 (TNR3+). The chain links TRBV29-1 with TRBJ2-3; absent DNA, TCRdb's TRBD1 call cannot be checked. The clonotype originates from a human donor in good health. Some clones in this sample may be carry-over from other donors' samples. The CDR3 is CSVEEGGTDTQYF.